This T cell receptor beta chain was observed in a study of blood T cells in healthy people across ages. Study background: About one barcoded beta molecule per two T cells was captured by template switching.

Germline V gene data show CDR1 as MNHEY and CDR2 as SVGAGI. CDR3 length equals 14 residues. V lost 6 bases, J lost 4 bases, and 5 bases stayed unmatched. This clonotype showed up many times. No antigen is known for it. General study points: A roughly linear age-dependent decrease characterized TCR beta diversity per million T cells. Greater diversity and more naive CD4+ cells were seen in long-lived donors than in aged donors.

The use of a sample-barcoded 5' primer and a J-beta primer mix characterized a second PCR of 7 to 11 cycles. TCRdb re-called the 5' RACE reads with MiXCR, one entry per CDR3 protein. The sample has about 640,000 distinct CDR3 sequences; around three fifths are singletons. The TCR originated in a man in his 60s in good health. This rearrangement joins TRBV6-5 to TRBJ1-5, with 8 bases aligning to TRBD1. The sequenced material came from blood. CDR3 protein: CASRRTGRNQPQHF. CDR3 coding DNA: TGTGCCAGCAGACGGACAGGGAGGAATCAGCCCCAGCATTTT.